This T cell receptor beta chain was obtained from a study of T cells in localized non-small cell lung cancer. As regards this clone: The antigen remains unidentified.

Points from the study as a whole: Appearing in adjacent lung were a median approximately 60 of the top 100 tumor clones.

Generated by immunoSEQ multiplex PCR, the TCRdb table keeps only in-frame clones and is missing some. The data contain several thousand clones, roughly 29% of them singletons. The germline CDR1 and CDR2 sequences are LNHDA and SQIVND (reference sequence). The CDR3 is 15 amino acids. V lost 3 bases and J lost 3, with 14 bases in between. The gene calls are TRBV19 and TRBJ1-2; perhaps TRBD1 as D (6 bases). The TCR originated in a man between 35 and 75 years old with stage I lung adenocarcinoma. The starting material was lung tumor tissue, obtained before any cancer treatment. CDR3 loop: CASSIWAGDYYGYTF. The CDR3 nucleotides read TGTGCCAGTAGTATTTGGGCAGGGGATTACTATGGCTACACCTTC.